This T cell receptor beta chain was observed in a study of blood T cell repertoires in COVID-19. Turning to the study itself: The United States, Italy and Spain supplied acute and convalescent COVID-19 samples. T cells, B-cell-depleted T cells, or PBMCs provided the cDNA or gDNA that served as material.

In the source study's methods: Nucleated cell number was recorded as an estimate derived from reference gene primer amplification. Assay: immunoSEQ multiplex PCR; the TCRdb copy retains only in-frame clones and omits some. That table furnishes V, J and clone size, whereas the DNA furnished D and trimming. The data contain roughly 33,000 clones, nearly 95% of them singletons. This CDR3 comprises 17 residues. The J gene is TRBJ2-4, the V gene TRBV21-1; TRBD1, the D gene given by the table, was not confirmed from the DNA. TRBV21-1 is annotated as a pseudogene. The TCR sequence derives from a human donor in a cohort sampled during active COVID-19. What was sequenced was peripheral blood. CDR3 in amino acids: CASSKGRGIYDKNIQYF. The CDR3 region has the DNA TGTGCCAGCAGCAAAGGTAGGGGGATTTACGACAAAAACATTCAGTACTTC.